This T cell receptor beta chain was identified in a study of blood T cell repertoires in COVID-19. About the study: Samples representing acute and convalescent COVID-19 were sourced from the United States, Italy and Spain. The analysed material was cDNA or gDNA that came from T cells, B-cell-depleted T cells, or PBMCs.

Per the authors' pipeline: Amplified reference gene primers provided the basis for estimating nucleated cell counts. Repertoires were generated with immunoSEQ multiplex PCR, while TCRdb's copy carries only in-frame clones and drops some. D and trimming were read from the DNA, whereas the V and J calls and clone size are those reported in that table. The sample yields over 120,000 clones, 84% seen once. From germline, CDR1 is SGHAT and CDR2 FQDESV (reference sequence). Germline trimming cut 5 bases from V and 7 bases from J; bases unmatched to any gene: 10. The CDR3 is 15 residues long. This receptor was obtained from a human donor in a cohort sampled during active COVID-19. The chain is built from TRBV11-1 and TRBJ2-5; 10 bases agree with TRBD2. The sample consisted of peripheral blood. CDR3 sequence (DNA): TGTGCCAGCAGCCGCAGGACTAGCGGTCCGGGGACCCAGTACTTC. Translated, it gives CASSRRTSGPGTQYF.